This T cell receptor (beta chain) stems from a study of CD8 T cells in Susac syndrome. Overall study results and limits: Across the total CD8+ repertoires, around 16 Susac-specific public clones were found. The CD8+ TEMRA repertoires yielded 4 to 6 such clones.

The CDR3 is 15 residues long. V lost 2 bases, J lost 3 bases, and 15 bases lay in between. Germline CDR1 reads SGDLS; CDR2 reads YYNGEE. Both CD4+ and CD8+ T cells were negatively isolated, and TEMRA cells underwent FACS enrichment. RNA in amounts of roughly 0.45 to 1 ug was reverse transcribed with random hexamers. A multiplex approach, immunoSEQ multiplex PCR, amplified TCR beta CDR3 across 54 Vbeta and 13 Jbeta. TCRdb analysed the immunoSEQ multiplex PCR reads with MiXCR anew, one entry per CDR3 protein. The sample lists around 80,000 distinct CDR3 sequences; approximately 93% were seen once. Remarks on this clonotype: Its specificity is unknown.

This receptor was identified in a human donor with Susac syndrome. The chain has TRBV9 and TRBJ2-7, with TRBD1 as a possible D gene (6 bases). Sequencing was performed on CD8+ T cells from PBMCs. The CDR3 DNA reads as TGTGCCAGCAGCGTGAACCAGGGGAGATACTACGAGCAGTACTTC. It codes for CASSVNQGRYYEQYF.